This T cell receptor (beta chain) was sequenced during a study of T cell responses to AZD1222 COVID-19 vaccine (dated by TCRdb to 2020 to 2023). Describing the broader study: AZD1222 recipients given second doses at about 4 weeks or at about 12 weeks were pooled, since spike-specific TCR depth and breadth were not found to differ between the two schedules. TCR sequencing covered 233 trial participants: roughly 200 given two doses of AZD1222 and about 26 given two doses of MenACWY control vaccine. Trial participants were enrolled by age into 18-55, 56-69 and 70-plus year subgroups, with roughly 160, 29 and 62 TCR-sequenced participants respectively. On the study overall, not on this receptor specifically: Because no day 14 peak-response samples were available, repertoires were characterized only after the peak T cell response. The whole spike protein was spanned by vaccine-associated CD4 TCRs, and dominant responses were seen in regions 160-218 and 743-854. Most participants were white British and females outnumbered males, and the authors suggested that clonal diversity may have been underestimated. In the small 56-69-year group, the increase in depth fell short of significance, most likely because of low power. Conclusions about previously exposed vaccinees were limited because only six AZD1222 recipients were SARS-CoV-2 seropositive at baseline. Epitopes outside the regions mutated in the B.1.351 and B.1.1.7 variants were reportedly recognized by nearly half of the unique spike-specific TCRs. A significant rise in spike-specific TCR breadth and depth was observed after two AZD1222 doses relative to day 0 and relative to MenACWY recipients.

The CDR3 regions of human TCRbeta chains were analyzed by immunosequencing. As for the authors' bioinformatics: TCRs in the repertoires were matched against a reference library of SARS-CoV-2-specific TCRs that had been generated with the MIRA antigen-specificity platform. Breadth was defined as the fraction of unique TCRs that were SARS-CoV-2-associated. Depth was defined as the fraction of total T cells that were SARS-CoV-2-associated. Each spike-specific TCR was assigned to its reactive spike region and to a CD4 or CD8 class using the MIRA data. Log10-transformed breadth and depth values were compared by one-way ANOVA with Sidak's multiple comparisons tests. TCRdb obtained this table from immuneACCESS and retained in-frame rearrangements with V and J assigned. These tables miss some clones; where compared with another copy, unresolved V genes account for less than half of the shortfall, and the remainder is unexplained. V and J calls and clone size follow that table, whereas D and trimming were derived from the DNA. This sample is represented by fewer than 200,000 clones; 80% to 90% of them were singletons. Of the sample, under 6.5% is held by the ten largest clones.

With regard to this clone: Its antigen is currently not known. Per-nucleotide qualities are absent, and no much larger clonotype sits a single base away.

Ends trimmed: V by 4 bases, J by 4 bases; bases unmatched to a gene: 6. The cysteine opens and the phenylalanine closes a CDR3 of 14 amino acids. Of the read, only the CDR3 DNA is kept; its 42 bases are in frame from base 1. CDR1 LNHDA and CDR2 SQIVND were looked up in the germline V gene (reference sequence). The time point label, read with the paper, signifies: baseline before first vaccination. Vaccinee samples were obtained from the UK trials COV001 and COV002, which included a single-blind randomized controlled phase 2/3 trial of AZD1222 (ChAdOx1 nCoV-19) in healthy adults. For TCRbeta chain sequencing, PBMC samples were collected from trial participants at day 0 and at day 28 after the second dose.

This sequence uses TRBV19 and TRBJ1-2; TRBD1 agrees with 7 junctional bases. Sequencing was performed on peripheral blood, taken on day 0 of AZD1222 vaccination. The TCR sequence derives from an adult in good health. Here the CDR3 is given as CASSTQDRFYGYTF. At the DNA level, the sequence is TGTGCCAGTAGTACCCAGGACAGGTTCTATGGCTACACCTTC.